What follows is one TCR beta chain and its context. Antigen unknown. One base away lies a much larger clone, so this may be a sequencing read error. These data belong to a study of tumor and adjacent non-tumor tissue in lung cancer. Study-level points and caveats: TCR diversity was significantly greater in tumor than normal lung tissue.

Per germline, CDR1 DFQATT and CDR2 SNEGSKA (reference sequence). V was clipped by 6 bases and J by 3 bases, with 15 bases between them. The CDR3 is made up of 14 amino acids. Three rounds of nested PCR, following a modified ARM-PCR protocol, produced the TCRbeta library. TCRdb passed the multiplex PCR reads through MiXCR, listing each CDR3 protein once. The table records 91,000 or so distinct CDR3 sequences, 67% of them present only once. The template was RNA from unsorted bulk tissue. The genes are TRBV20-1 and TRBJ1-5, with D possibly matching TRBD1 (5 bases). Sample: lung tumor tissue. The source of this sequence is a man between 60 and 70 years old with non-small cell lung cancer. The CDR3 sequence is CSATTGTDNQPQHF. The CDR3 DNA sequence: TGCAGTGCCACTACCGGGACCGACAATCAGCCCCAGCATTTT.